Below are 25 T cell receptor beta chains sequenced from a single sample in a study of blood T cell repertoires in COVID-19 (dated by TCRdb to between 2020 and 2021). The method was the immunoSEQ multiplex PCR assay. The table was pulled from immuneACCESS by TCRdb, which kept in-frame rearrangements only. Such tables lose some clones; where checked, under half of the loss comes from unresolved V genes, and the rest has no known cause. A total of fewer than 700,000 clones appear in this sample, roughly 89% of them only once. The ten largest make up roughly 7.3% of the sample. The sample was peripheral blood. These receptors all stem from a woman in her 50s with COVID-19, enrolled during active disease.

The V call is TRBV7-9, the J call TRBJ2-3; TRBD1 matches 8 bases. The CDR3 spans 17 residues. Germline V gives CDR1 SEHNR, CDR2 FQNEAQ (reference sequence). V gave up 4 bases and J gave up 3 bases; unmatched junction bases: 12. CDR3 in DNA: TGTGCCAGCAGCTCCGGGACAGGTTGGGGAACGACAGATACGCAGTATTTT. It encodes CASSSGTGWGTTDTQYF.

This clone was recorded only once. The chain couples TRBV4-2 to TRBJ2-5; 12 nucleotides agree with TRBD2. Germline CDR1 LGHNA, CDR2 YNFKEQ. The CDR3 is 16 residues long. V lost 3 bases and J lost 4; bases outside the gene matches: 6. CDR3 loop: CASSQPSGGVGETQYF. CDR3 DNA sequence: TGTGCCAGCAGCCAGCCTAGCGGGGGGGTTGGAGAGACCCAGTACTTC.

The chain carries TRBV7-8 and TRBJ2-7; possible D gene TRBD1, 5 bases. The CDR3 sequence is 15 residues long. V dropped 2 bases and J dropped 2 bases, with 13 bases sitting between them. Germline CDR1 reads SGHVS; CDR2 reads FQNEAQ. This CDR3 reads CASSLNRQTAYEQYF. CDR3 coding DNA: TGTGCCAGCAGCTTAAATCGACAGACGGCCTACGAGCAGTACTTC.

This clone showed up just a few times. The chain links TRBV5-1 to TRBJ1-5; TRBD1 agrees at 7 bases. V gave up 10 bases and J gave up 7 bases; unmatched junction bases: 14. Germline V gives CDR1 SGHRS, CDR2 YFSETQ. The CDR3 sequence is 14 residues long. The CDR3 sequence: CASQRGTEFQPQHF. CDR3 nucleotides: TGCGCCTCCCAGCGGGGGACAGAATTCCAGCCCCAGCATTTT.

The V gene is TRBV7-8, the J gene TRBJ1-2; TRBD1 might be the D (6 bases). Germline V gives CDR1 SGHVS, CDR2 FQNEAQ. CDR3 length: 14 amino acids. Trimming removed 1 base at V and 5 bases at J, with 11 bases between. Written as DNA, the CDR3 is TGTGCCAGCAGCTTAGTTGCTACAGGGTATGGCTACACCTTC. Translating it yields CASSLVATGYGYTF.

Concerning this clone itself: The same CDR3 is also encoded by other DNA sequences in this sample. The chain links TRBV2 to TRBJ1-2; 10 nucleotides line up with TRBD1. Per germline, CDR1 SNHLY and CDR2 FYNNEI. V shed 6 bases, J shed 5 bases, and the junction held 3 bases outside the gene matches. The CDR3 has 13 amino acids. CDR3 bases: TGTGCCAGCAGCGAGGGACAGGGGTATGGCTACACCTTC. Amino acid sequence: CASSEGQGYGYTF. The full variable domain, its missing parts supplied by reference TRBV2 and TRBJ1-2, is EPEVTQTPSHQVTQMGQEVILRCVPISNHLYFYWYRQILGQKVEFLVSFYNNEISEKSEIFDDQFSVERPDGSNFTLKIRSTKLEDSAMYFCASSEGQGYGYTFGSGTRLTVV.

This chain joins TRBV28 and TRBJ1-2; D not certain. Looked up from germline, CDR1 is MDHEN and CDR2 is SYDVKM. The ends were cut back, 10 bases at V and 0 bases at J, with 9 bases in the middle. The CDR3 covers 12 residues. The CDR3 protein is CAILGPNYGYTF. DNA of the CDR3: TGTGCCATCTTGGGCCCTAACTATGGCTACACCTTC.

The chain's CDR3 is CASSQDIRSGDQPQHF. CDR3 DNA: TGTGCCAGCAGCCAAGATATCCGGTCCGGGGATCAGCCCCAGCATTTT. The rearrangement uses TRBV3-1 (or the pseudogene TRBV3-2) and TRBJ1-5; D unclear. Looked up from germline, CDR1 is LGHDT and CDR2 is YNNKEL (reference sequence). Trimming shortened V by 0 bases and J by 5 bases, and 14 bases separated the two germline ends. The CDR3 has 16 residues.

The chain couples TRBV28 to TRBJ1-1, with D tentatively TRBD1 (6 bases). From germline, CDR1 is MDHEN and CDR2 SYDVKM. V was pared by 2 bases and J by 3 bases, with 7 bases between. The length of the CDR3 is 13 residues. The CDR3 DNA follows: TGTGCCAGCAGTTTAAACAGGGACACTGAAGCTTTCTTT. Protein: CASSLNRDTEAFF.

CDR3 DNA sequence: TGTGCCAGCAGCTCCTCGAGACAGGCTGAAGCTTTCTTT. Translated, it gives CASSSSRQAEAFF. This sequence joins TRBV7-8 and TRBJ1-1; maybe TRBD1 (6 bases). The CDR3 covers 13 residues. V was pared by 4 bases and J by 6 bases, with 12 bases between. Looked up from germline, CDR1 is SGHVS and CDR2 is FQNEAQ. Filled out from reference TRBV7-8 and TRBJ1-1, the complete variable domain reads GAGVSQSPRYKVAKRGQDVALRCDPISGHVSLFWYQQALGQGPEFLTYFQNEAQLDKSGLPSDRFFAERPEGSVSTLKIQRTQQEDSAVYLCASSSSRQAEAFFGQGTRLTVV.

The chain combines TRBV2 with TRBJ1-2; TRBD1 agrees at 12 bases. Germline V gene data show CDR1 as SNHLY and CDR2 as FYNNEI. The CDR3 runs to 15 residues. V shed 11 bases, J shed 0 bases, and the junction held 7 bases outside the gene matches. The DNA of the CDR3 is TGTGCCCGGGGGGGACAGGGGGCTTCTAACTATGGCTACACCTTC. As protein: CARGGQGASNYGYTF.

On this clone itself: One end of the junction varies from germline; a read error may be responsible. The rearrangement uses TRBV7-2 and TRBJ1-2, with a possible D match to TRBD1 (5 bases). Germline-derived CDR1 and CDR2 are SGHTA and FQGNSA. This CDR3 is 11 amino acids long. The CDR3 here is CASSLRGRLDF. The CDR3 DNA is TGTGCCAGCAGCTTAAGGGGCAGGCTGGACTTC.

Only a few counts were recorded for this clone. The chain joins TRBV7-2 to TRBJ1-3, with D uncertain. The CDR3 is made up of 15 amino acids. Germline V gene data show CDR1 as SGHTA and CDR2 as FQGNSA. With 3 bases removed from V and 6 bases from J, the gap between germline ends came to 15 bases. In DNA, the CDR3 is TGTGCCAGCAGCTTGTCCGGAGGGCCCCAAAACACCATATATTTT. Translation gives CASSLSGGPQNTIYF.

A word on this clone: Additional DNA sequences in this sample encode the identical CDR3. The rearrangement links TRBV5-1 to TRBJ1-1, with D tentatively TRBD1 (6 bases). Germline CDR1 SGHRS, CDR2 YFSETQ. Trimming shortened V by 3 bases and J by 0 bases, and 9 bases separated the two germline ends. The CDR3 runs 14 residues. CDR3 coding DNA: TGCGCCAGCAGCTCACAGGGCTTGAACACTGAAGCTTTCTTT. This sequence encodes CASSSQGLNTEAFF.

This clone was seen once. CDR3 DNA sequence: TGTGCCAGTAGTATAGTTAGCTCGGACGAGCAGTACTTC. Translation: CASSIVSSDEQYF. The chain combines TRBV19 with TRBJ2-7, with D hard to call. Trimming removed 1 base from V and 5 bases from J, with 9 bases in between. The germline V gene has CDR1 LNHDA and CDR2 SQIVND (reference sequence). CDR3 size: 13 residues.

The J gene is TRBJ1-2, the V gene TRBV9, with D unresolved. This CDR3 contains 15 residues. Trimming took off 4 bases at V and 8 bases at J, with 21 bases between the two ends. Germline CDR1 is SGDLS and CDR2 is YYNGEE. Here the CDR3 reads CASSIDPGGRKGYTF. Here the CDR3 DNA reads TGTGCCAGCAGCATTGATCCTGGAGGGAGGAAAGGCTACACCTTC.

The rearrangement links TRBV20-1 to TRBJ2-7, with TRBD2 as a possible D gene (6 bases). V was shortened by 3 bases and J by 1 base, with 10 bases between the two germline ends. Germline values: CDR1 DFQATT, CDR2 SNEGSKA (reference sequence). This CDR3 is built from 13 residues. CDR3 residues: CSASRGGSYEQYF. CDR3 nucleotide sequence: TGCAGTGCTAGTCGTGGGGGGTCCTACGAGCAGTACTTC.

This clone showed up just once. The chain couples TRBV6-4 to TRBJ1-1, with D perhaps TRBD1 (5 bases). The CDR3 consists of 17 residues. Between the trimmed V and J ends, which lost 3 bases and 3 bases, there was a span of 20 bases. The germline V gene encodes CDR1 MRHNA and CDR2 SNTAGT. The CDR3 is CASSDHQGTAVDTEAFF. DNA of the CDR3: TGTGCCAGCAGTGATCACCAGGGTACTGCCGTTGACACTGAAGCTTTCTTT.

This chain joins TRBV18 and TRBJ1-2; 8 bases are shared with TRBD1. The V and J ends lost 1 base and 4 bases, in that order; junction bases with no gene match: 5. The germline V gene encodes CDR1 KGHSH and CDR2 LQKENI. The CDR3 extends over 15 amino acids. The CDR3 nucleotides are TGTGCCAGCTCACCACGGACAGGGAATATCTATGGCTACACCTTC. Its protein is CASSPRTGNIYGYTF.

V usage is TRBV27 and J usage is TRBJ1-2, with TRBD1 matching over 7 bases. V dropped 6 bases and J dropped 1; count of bases not matched to a gene: 5. The CDR3 is 14 residues long. Germline CDR1 MNHEY, CDR2 SMNVEV (reference sequence). The CDR3 DNA reads as TGTGCCAGCAGGGACAGGATGAATAACTATGGCTACACCTTC. Residues: CASRDRMNNYGYTF.

CDR3 sequence reads: CASSPGGSTQYF. The CDR3 coding sequence is TGTGCCAGCAGTCCCGGGGGATCCACCCAGTACTTC. V is TRBV2 and J is TRBJ2-5; a weak D match, TRBD2 (6 bases). V dropped 5 bases and J dropped 8 bases, with 12 bases sitting between them. The CDR3 spans 12 residues. Germline lookup yields CDR1 SNHLY and CDR2 FYNNEI.

This chain joins TRBV12-3 or TRBV12-4 and TRBJ1-2; 7 nucleotides agree with TRBD1. V lost 7 bases and J lost 3; bases outside the gene matches: 5. The length of the CDR3 is 13 residues. The CDR3 DNA reads TGTGCCAGCACCACAGGGGCTCACTATGGCTACACCTTC. It is translated as CASTTGAHYGYTF.

The CDR3 DNA reads TGTGCCAGCAGCCAAGAAACAGGGGCAGCTAATTCACCCCTCCACTTT. Translating gives CASSQETGAANSPLHF. J is TRBJ1-6 and V is TRBV4-2, with 7 bases aligning to TRBD1. The V segment lost 0 bases and the J segment 6 bases; nucleotides outside the gene matches: 5. The CDR3 has 16 amino acids. The germline V gene encodes CDR1 LGHNA and CDR2 YNFKEQ.

The V call is TRBV27, the J call TRBJ1-4; 7 nucleotides match TRBD1. The germline V gene encodes CDR1 MNHEY and CDR2 SMNVEV (reference sequence). V lost 5 bases, J lost 0 bases, and 12 bases stayed unmatched. This CDR3 is built from 18 residues. Here the CDR3 DNA reads TGTGCCAGCAGTCGGGGCTACGACAGGGCCGCAACTAATGAAAAACTGTTTTTT. It translates to CASSRGYDRAATNEKLFF.

The chain employs TRBV27 and TRBJ1-2; possibly TRBD1 for D (5 bases). The CDR3 runs to 15 residues. Trimming took off 0 bases at V and 5 bases at J, with 13 bases between the two ends. The V gene's germline CDR1 is MNHEY and CDR2 SMNVEV (reference sequence). CDR3 amino acids: CASSLSRRAIYGYTF. The CDR3 DNA reads TGTGCCAGCAGTTTATCTCGCAGGGCTATTTATGGCTACACCTTC.